Below, one T cell receptor (beta chain) is given with its context. CDR1 and CDR2 (germline): LGHNA, YSLEER. The junction had 4 bases not matched to a gene; V was cut back by 8 bases and J by 5 bases. This CDR3 comprises 13 residues. Time point denoted: pretreatment peripheral blood. Individual patients had between 1 and 8 samples, taken pretreatment and on-treatment. Data came from immunoSEQ multiplex PCR; TCRdb stores just in-frame clones and leaves some out. The repertoire holds tens of thousands of clones, with around 81% as singletons. The data originate from a study of PD-L1 blockade in urothelial cancer.

The source of this sequence is a man between 65 and 85 years old with urothelial cancer. The chain employs TRBV4-3 and TRBJ2-2, with 8 bases identical to TRBD1. The sequences come from PBMCs, collected around atezolizumab (anti-PD-L1) treatment. The CDR3 loop is CASGTGRTGELFF. In nucleotides, the CDR3 is TGCGCCAGCGGGACAGGAAGGACCGGGGAGCTGTTTTTT.